The rows below give T cell receptor beta chains drawn from one sample of a study of T cell responses to AZD1222 COVID-19 vaccine. This table comes from immunoSEQ multiplex PCR, and its TCRdb copy is limited to in-frame clones, with some not included. The profile shows around 110,000 clones, roughly 87% of them singletons. The sample here was peripheral blood, taken 28 days after the second AZD1222 dose. The origin of the receptors is an adult who received the AZD1222 COVID-19 vaccine. Both conserved end residues are part of each CDR3.

TRBJ2-3,14,TRBV2,CASSDSRGHSQEYF
TRBJ2-7,15,TRBV6-7,CASSYPFRETAEQYF
TRBJ2-2,16,TRBV11-2,CASSLDRVMGTGELFF
TRBJ1-5,15,TRBV5-5,CASSFGEGRNQPQHF
TRBJ1-1,13,TRBV29-1,CSGTGAQGTEAFF
TRBJ1-2,15,TRBV11-2,CASSSQEGMNYGYTF
TRBJ2-2,16,TRBV15,CATSTSLRGRNGELFF
TRBJ2-7,13,TRBV10-2,CATRGGSTYEQYF
TRBJ2-6,17,TRBV7-8,CASSLEGTLSGANVLTF
TRBJ2-5,16,TRBV5-1,CASSSALAGGAETQYF
TRBJ1-5,14,TRBV6-5,CASSYQGQGQPQHF
TRBJ1-6,14,TRBV9,CASSAQGGISPLHF
TRBJ1-2,12,TRBV7-9,CASSLPDSSYTF
TRBJ1-1,13,TRBV7-2,CASSMDRNTEAFF
TRBJ2-4,18,TRBV19,CASHPGSLGRLAKNIQYF
TRBJ2-3,16,TRBV4-3,CASSQGGLAATDTQYF
TRBJ2-1,17,TRBV24-1,CATSGLAGGGSYNEQFF
TRBJ1-6,15,TRBV5-1,CASSLSGQGGSPLHF
TRBJ1-2,15,TRBV30,CAWEGGLFSNYGYTF
TRBJ1-1,13,TRBV6-5,CASIGTPNTEAFF
TRBJ2-1,18,TRBV7-2,CASSKSPPVAGDYNEQFF
TRBJ1-4,16,TRBV7-6,CASSLDWTGVNEKLFF
TRBJ1-2,15,TRBV7-2,CASSLIRTGERGYTF
TRBJ2-3,13,TRBV10-3,CAISDTSTDTQYF
TRBJ1-1,14,TRBV5-5,CASSLEGGASEAFF
TRBJ1-4,16,TRBV6-5,CASSYGLRGGNEKLFF
TRBJ1-2,13,TRBV6-5,CASRKQGDYGYTF
TRBJ2-3,14,TRBV7-2,CASSFGLGTDTQYF
TRBJ2-7,12,TRBV6-5,CASRTGAYEQYF
TRBJ2-1,16,TRBV7-9,CASSLAGGPPYNEQFF
TRBJ2-7,15,TRBV3-1/TRBV3-2,CASSLGRGGAYEQYF
TRBJ1-6,14,TRBV2,CASRSTARDSPLHF
TRBJ1-2,15,TRBV5-4,CASSPQRTGNGGYTF
TRBJ1-6,13,TRBV5-1,CASSWGQNSPLHF
TRBJ1-5,14,TRBV27,CASSLGTGNQPQHF
TRBJ1-5,17,TRBV5-6,CASSLRRGPRGNQPQHF
TRBJ1-2,19,TRBV13,CASSLVRVHRDSKSDGYTF
TRBJ2-2,13,TRBV27,CASRDTNTGELFF
TRBJ1-3,15,TRBV5-6,CASSLGGRAGNTIYF
TRBJ2-3,14,TRBV2,CASSEGGNTDTQYF
TRBJ1-2,12,TRBV6-2/TRBV6-3,CASSSTGHGYTF
TRBJ1-5,14,TRBV6-7,CASSPLRGHQPQHF
TRBJ2-3,17,TRBV3-1/TRBV3-2,CASSPRGIAESTDTQYF
TRBJ2-7,11,TRBV9,CASSVADEQYF
TRBJ2-7,13,TRBV7-3,CASSSQTETEQYF
TRBJ2-7,15,TRBV11-3,CASSFGTGSLGEQYF
TRBJ1-2,14,TRBV6-2/TRBV6-3,CASSPDPMRSGYTF